Below, 10 T cell receptor beta chains from the same sample are listed, as sequenced in a study of cytomegalovirus exposure and HLA in healthy donors. Libraries were prepared by immunoSEQ multiplex PCR; TCRdb keeps only in-frame clonotypes and omits some of them. The table includes approximately 160,000 clones, approximately 96% detected once. Input material: PBMCs. The receptor set was obtained from a woman aged 18-35 years in good health and CMV-seronegative.

CDR3 region: CASSYSVGGDNEQFF. CDR3 nucleotides: TGTGCCAGCAGTTACTCGGTGGGAGGGGACAATGAGCAGTTCTTC. This rearrangement joins TRBV6-6 to TRBJ2-1, with 7 bases aligning to TRBD2. The V gene end was trimmed by 0 bases and the J gene end by 5 bases; junction bases not matched to a gene: 4. The CDR3 consists of 15 residues. Germline CDR1 and CDR2: MNHNY and SVGAGI (reference sequence).

The chain has TRBV25-1 and TRBJ2-3; 8 bases are a match to TRBD2. CDR3 length: 15 amino acids. V lost 3 bases to trimming and J lost 5 bases; unmatched junction nucleotides: 7. The germline V gene has CDR1 MGHDK and CDR2 SYGVNS. The CDR3 sequence is CASSDWRGAGDTQYF. As DNA, the CDR3 is TGTGCCAGCAGTGATTGGCGGGGGGCGGGAGATACGCAGTATTTT.

This chain connects TRBV7-2 to TRBJ2-3; 10 nucleotides line up with TRBD2. CDR1 and CDR2 from the germline V gene are SGHTA and FQGNSA. V dropped 5 bases and J dropped 0; count of bases not matched to a gene: 14. There are 19 residues in the CDR3. This chain's CDR3 is CASSRSYGVAGGSTDTQYF. CDR3 DNA: TGTGCCAGCAGCCGATCTTATGGCGTAGCGGGGGGTAGCACAGATACGCAGTATTTT.

The V and J genes are TRBV5-1 and TRBJ2-4, with 9 bases identical to TRBD2. Germline CDR1 is SGHRS and CDR2 is YFSETQ. The CDR3 spans 15 residues. Germline trimming cut 0 bases from V and 15 bases from J; bases unmatched to any gene: 13. The CDR3 DNA sequence: TGCGCCAGCAGCTTGGAGTTGGCTAGCGGGGCGGTATTGTACTTC. Amino acid sequence: CASSLELASGAVLYF. The whole variable domain, remainder taken from reference TRBV5-1 and TRBJ2-4, is KAGVTQTPRYLIKTRGQQVTLSCSPISGHRSVSWYQQTPGQGLQFLFEYFSETQRNKGNFPGRFSGRQFSNSRSEMNVSTLELGDSALYLCASSLELASGAVLYFGAGTRLSVL.

The rearrangement joins TRBV2 to TRBJ1-6; D possibly corresponds to TRBD1 (6 bases). V was shortened by 5 bases and J by 7 bases, with 18 bases between the two germline ends. This CDR3 spans 16 amino acids. Germline CDR1 is SNHLY and CDR2 is FYNNEI. CDR3 in DNA: TGTGCCAGCAGTCTTACAGGGAGAGGATCCAATTCACCCCTCCACTTT. Protein: CASSLTGRGSNSPLHF.

This clone was recorded only once. This rearrangement joins TRBV4-1 to TRBJ1-4; 7 positions match TRBD1. The CDR3 runs to 15 residues. Germline-derived CDR1 and CDR2 are MGHRA and YSYEKL. V lost 5 bases and J lost 2; bases outside the gene matches: 5. The CDR3, as DNA: TGCGCCAGCAGCTTCACGACAGGGACTAATGAAAAACTGTTTTTT. Its protein product is CASSFTTGTNEKLFF.

The CDR3 DNA reads as TGTGCCAGCAGCGTAGGGTTACAGGGGTTTAATGAAAAACTGTTTTTT. This translates into CASSVGLQGFNEKLFF. This chain links TRBV9 with TRBJ1-4; 7 bases map to TRBD1. The junction had 6 bases not matched to a gene; V was cut back by 0 bases and J by 4 bases. The CDR3 is 16 amino acids. Germline-derived CDR1 and CDR2 are SGDLS and YYNGEE.

The V and J genes are TRBV9 and TRBJ2-5; 10 nucleotides align to TRBD2. CDR1 is SGDLS and CDR2 is YYNGEE in the germline V gene. The CDR3 covers 14 residues. The V segment lost 3 bases and the J segment 8 bases; nucleotides outside the gene matches: 7. CDR3 nucleotides: TGTGCCAGCAGCGGTAGCGGGGGGCCGCCCACCCAGTACTTC. It is translated as CASSGSGGPPTQYF. The entire variable domain, with the rest obtained from reference TRBV9 and TRBJ2-5, is as follows: DSGVTQTPKHLITATGQRVTLRCSPRSGDLSVYWYQQSLDQGLQFLIQYYNGEERAKGNILERFSAQQFPDLHSELNLSSLELGDSALYFCASSGSGGPPTQYFGPGTRLLVL.

The V call is TRBV27, the J call TRBJ2-7; 8 bases fit TRBD1. The CDR3 covers 14 residues. In germline, CDR1 is MNHEY, CDR2 SMNVEV (reference sequence). V was clipped by 6 bases and J by 4 bases; unmatched bases: 8. CDR3 residues: CASRRTGLGYEQYF. The CDR3 bases are TGTGCCAGCAGAAGGACAGGGCTTGGGTACGAGCAGTACTTC.

The chain recombines TRBV27 with TRBJ2-7; TRBD1 aligns across 9 bases. Germline V gene data show CDR1 as MNHEY and CDR2 as SMNVEV (reference sequence). The V and J ends lost 5 bases and 5 bases, in that order; junction bases with no gene match: 13. The CDR3 is 16 residues long. The chain's CDR3 is CASSRDAGTGWDEQYF. Here the CDR3 DNA reads TGTGCCAGCAGTCGCGACGCCGGGACAGGGTGGGACGAGCAGTACTTC.